Listed below are T cell receptor beta chains from one sample, sequenced in a study of cytotoxic CD8 clonotypes in ibrutinib-treated CLL. Clones were sequenced by immunoSEQ multiplex PCR, and TCRdb holds only the in-frame ones, with some missing. The table shows fewer than 50,000 clones, with about 65% occurring only once. The sample was PBMCs, taken after 24 months of ibrutinib treatment. These receptors all stem from a human donor with chronic lymphocytic leukemia. The CDR3 runs from the conserved cysteine through the conserved F or W. A D gene is named only where the DNA matches it firmly. Size is omitted from some rows. Given values are once, few, many or a class for expanded clones.

j_call v_call clone_size d_call cdr3_aa cdr3_nt
TRBJ2-1 TRBV2 . . CASSELDSASSYNEQFF TGTGCCAGCAGTGAATTGGACAGTGCTAGCTCCTACAATGAGCAGTTCTTC
TRBJ2-7 TRBV15 few TRBD1 CATSRARTGAYEQYF TGTGCCACCAGCAGAGCTCGAACAGGGGCCTACGAGCAGTACTTC
TRBJ1-4 TRBV6-1 many . CASSEAVPGPNEKLFF TGTGCCAGCAGTGAAGCCGTTCCAGGGCCTAATGAAAAACTGTTTTTT
TRBJ1-4 TRBV2 . . CASRQTNEKLFF TGTGCCAGCAGGCAGACTAATGAAAAACTGTTTTTT
TRBJ2-1 TRBV4-1 . TRBD2 CASSQDSNVAGGRESEQFF TGCGCCAGCAGCCAAGACTCTAATGTGGCGGGGGGGCGAGAGAGTGAGCAGTTCTTC
TRBJ1-1 TRBV5-1 few . CASSLGPSPYTEAFF TGCGCCAGCAGCTTGGGGCCTTCCCCCTACACTGAAGCTTTCTTT
TRBJ2-2 TRBV28 . . CASSRTGKNGELFF TGTGCCAGCAGTCGCACAGGGAAAAACGGGGAGCTGTTTTTT
TRBJ1-3 TRBV11-2 few TRBD1 CASSFTGTGGNTIYF TGTGCCAGCAGCTTCACTGGGACAGGGGGAAACACCATATATTTT
TRBJ1-2 TRBV28 . . CASSFRDYGYTF TGTGCCAGCAGTTTCCGGGACTATGGCTACACCTTC
TRBJ2-1 TRBV19 . TRBD1 CASSTLGQGRNEQFF TGTGCCAGTAGTACCCTCGGACAGGGCCGGAATGAGCAGTTCTTC
TRBJ2-1 TRBV27 . TRBD2 CASSKTSGVSLLNEQFF TGTGCCAGCAGCAAGACTAGCGGGGTCTCCCTTCTCAATGAGCAGTTCTTC
TRBJ1-2 TRBV9 . . CASSDPGDGYTF TGTGCCAGCAGCGACCCGGGAGATGGCTACACCTTC
TRBJ2-2 TRBV18 . . CASSPPQGFSTGELFF TGTGCCAGCTCACCGCCTCAGGGGTTCAGCACCGGGGAGCTGTTTTTT
TRBJ1-1 TRBV5-1 . . CASSLRGARMNTEAFF TGCGCCAGCAGCTTGAGAGGGGCTAGAATGAACACTGAAGCTTTCTTT
TRBJ1-4 TRBV4-1 . . CASSQSRLGNEKLFF TGCGCCAGCAGCCAATCGCGATTGGGTAATGAAAAACTGTTTTTT
TRBJ2-3 TRBV9 . TRBD1 CASSVAGQGVSLTDTQYF TGTGCCAGCAGCGTAGCGGGGCAGGGGGTCTCCCTCACAGATACGCAGTATTTT
TRBJ2-1 TRBV4-1 . TRBD1 CASSQDLEGAGYNEQFF TGCGCCAGCAGCCAAGATTTAGAGGGGGCTGGCTACAATGAGCAGTTCTTC
TRBJ1-4 TRBV20-1 . . CSASPGEKLFF TGCAGTGCTTCCCCGGGTGAAAAACTGTTTTTT
TRBJ1-2 TRBV2 few . CASPPGAYGYTF TGTGCCAGCCCGCCAGGGGCCTATGGCTACACCTTC
TRBJ1-2 TRBV2 . . CASRATGYGYTF TGTGCCAGCAGGGCTACAGGGTATGGCTACACCTTC
TRBJ1-1 TRBV15 few . CATSRDPWDTEAFF TGTGCCACCAGCAGAGATCCTTGGGACACTGAAGCTTTCTTT
TRBJ1-2 TRBV6-1 . . CASSENLGTGYGYTF TGTGCCAGCAGTGAAAATCTAGGAACAGGGTATGGCTACACCTTC
TRBJ1-2 TRBV9 . . CASSPRTDYGYTF TGTGCCAGCAGTCCTCGGACAGACTATGGCTACACCTTC
TRBJ2-3 TRBV5-1 . TRBD1 CASSLGQGLNTQYF TGCGCCAGCAGCTTAGGACAGGGTCTAAATACGCAGTATTTT
TRBJ2-7 TRBV27 once . CASSLSRAATYEQYF TGTGCCAGCAGTTTATCGAGGGCAGCAACCTACGAGCAGTACTTC
TRBJ1-1 TRBV5-1 . . CASRRDYTEAFF TGCGCCAGCAGGCGGGACTACACTGAAGCTTTCTTT
TRBJ2-1 TRBV29-1 . . CSVRVNEQFF TGCAGCGTGAGGGTCAATGAGCAGTTCTTC
TRBJ1-6 TRBV5-1 . TRBD1 CASSPGQGNTPLHF TGCGCCAGCAGCCCGGGACAGGGAAATACACCCCTCCACTTT
TRBJ2-7 TRBV5-6 few . CASSFPRVNLYEQYF TGTGCCAGCAGCTTTCCCCGAGTCAACCTTTACGAGCAGTACTTC
TRBJ2-2 TRBV5-4 . . CASSLVGASTGELFF TGTGCCAGCAGCTTGGTGGGGGCAAGCACCGGGGAGCTGTTTTTT
TRBJ2-7 TRBV10-3 . . CAISTGYEQYF TGTGCCATCAGTACAGGATACGAGCAGTACTTC
TRBJ1-5 TRBV19 few . CASSIGQAGSNQPQHF TGTGCCAGTAGTATAGGACAGGCGGGTAGCAATCAGCCCCAGCATTTT
TRBJ1-4 TRBV30 few TRBD1 CAWSPGTGVEKLFF TGTGCCTGGAGTCCCGGGACAGGGGTTGAAAAACTGTTTTTT
TRBJ2-7 TRBV27 few TRBD1 CASSLRNQGAGEQYF TGTGCCAGCAGTTTAAGAAACCAGGGGGCGGGGGAGCAGTACTTC
TRBJ2-3 TRBV29-1 . TRBD2 CSVRTSGRDTQYF TGCAGCGTTCGTACTAGCGGGAGAGATACGCAGTATTTT
TRBJ1-3 TRBV20-1 . . CSARAGNTIYF TGCAGTGCTAGGGCCGGAAACACCATATATTTT
TRBJ1-1 TRBV7-9 few . CASSSSADRKNTEAFF TGTGCCAGCAGCTCGAGCGCGGACCGTAAGAACACTGAAGCTTTCTTT
TRBJ1-1 TRBV7-2 . . CASSLALGENTEAFF TGTGCCAGCAGCTTAGCCCTAGGGGAAAACACTGAAGCTTTCTTT
TRBJ2-7 TRBV9 once . CASSATSTPYEQYF TGTGCCAGCAGCGCCACTAGCACCCCCTACGAGCAGTACTTC
TRBJ2-7 TRBV2 . . CASSEGQPYEQYF TGTGCCAGCAGTGAGGGTCAACCCTACGAGCAGTACTTC
TRBJ2-3 TRBV19 . TRBD2 CASSASGVPDTQYF TGTGCCAGTAGCGCTAGCGGGGTACCAGATACGCAGTATTTT
TRBJ2-6 TRBV6-1 . . CASSERGSGANVLTF TGTGCCAGCAGTGAAAGGGGCTCTGGGGCCAACGTCCTGACTTTC